This paragraph reports one T cell receptor (beta chain). This CDR3 has 14 residues. V was cut by 1 base and J by 3 bases, with 7 bases left in between. Germline V gene sequence: CDR1 MDHEN, CDR2 SYDVKM. These data belong to a study of blood T cell repertoires in COVID-19. Study overall: Material from acute and convalescent COVID-19 was sourced from the United States, Italy and Spain. T cells, B-cell-depleted T cells, or PBMCs provided the cDNA or gDNA that served as material.

In the original workflow: Reference gene primer amplification in the assay estimated nucleated cell counts. TCRdb's table, derived via immunoSEQ multiplex PCR, lists solely in-frame clones and lacks some. The D gene and trimming were derived from the DNA, and the V and J assignments and clone size from that table. The data show 150,000 to 200,000 clones, around 85% seen once. The sequenced material came from peripheral blood. The V gene is TRBV28, the J gene TRBJ2-1; no firm D call. The TCR originated in a man in his 60s with active or convalescent COVID-19. CDR3 sequence reads: CASSLSDIYNEQFF. The CDR3 nucleotides read TGTGCCAGCAGTTTATCCGACATCTACAATGAGCAGTTCTTC.